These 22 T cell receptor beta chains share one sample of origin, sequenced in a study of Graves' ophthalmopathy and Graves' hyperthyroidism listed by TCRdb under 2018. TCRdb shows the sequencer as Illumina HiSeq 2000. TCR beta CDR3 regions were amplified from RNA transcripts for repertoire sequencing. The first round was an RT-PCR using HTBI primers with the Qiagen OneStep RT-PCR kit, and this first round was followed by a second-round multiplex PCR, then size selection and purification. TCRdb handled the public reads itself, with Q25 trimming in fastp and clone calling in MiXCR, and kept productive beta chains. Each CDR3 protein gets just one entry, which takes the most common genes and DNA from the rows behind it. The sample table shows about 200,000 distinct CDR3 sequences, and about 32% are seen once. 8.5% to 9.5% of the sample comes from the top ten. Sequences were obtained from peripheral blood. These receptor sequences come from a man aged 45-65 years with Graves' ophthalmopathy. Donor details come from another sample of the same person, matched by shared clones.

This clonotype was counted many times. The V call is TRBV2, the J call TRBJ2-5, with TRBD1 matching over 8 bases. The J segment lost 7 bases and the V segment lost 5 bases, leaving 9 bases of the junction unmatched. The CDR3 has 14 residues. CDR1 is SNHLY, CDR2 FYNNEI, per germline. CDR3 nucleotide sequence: TGTGCCAGCAGTCCCGGGACAGGCAGGGGGACCCAGTACTTC. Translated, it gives CASSPGTGRGTQYF.

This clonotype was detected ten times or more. CDR3 bases: TGTGCCAGCATGATCTCTCTAAGGTACACTGAAGCTTTCTTT. It encodes CASMISLRYTEAFF. This chain joins TRBV6-2 or TRBV6-3 and TRBJ1-1; D unresolved. The CDR3 runs 14 residues. Trimming shortened V by 7 bases and J by 3 bases, and 15 bases separated the two germline ends. Germline CDR1 MNHEY, CDR2 SVGEGT.

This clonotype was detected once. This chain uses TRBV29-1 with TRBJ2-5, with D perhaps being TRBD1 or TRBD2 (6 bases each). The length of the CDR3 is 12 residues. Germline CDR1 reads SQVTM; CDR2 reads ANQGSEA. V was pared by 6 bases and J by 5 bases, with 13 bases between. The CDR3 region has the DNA TGCAGCGTGGAGGGGGGATCCGAGACCCAGTACTTC. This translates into CSVEGGSETQYF.

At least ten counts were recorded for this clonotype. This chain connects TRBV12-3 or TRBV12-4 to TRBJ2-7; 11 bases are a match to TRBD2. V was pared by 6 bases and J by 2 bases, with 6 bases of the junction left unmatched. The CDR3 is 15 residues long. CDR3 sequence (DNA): TGTGCCAGCAGGCCCGGGACTAGCGGAACCTACGAGCAGTACTTC. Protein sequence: CASRPGTSGTYEQYF.

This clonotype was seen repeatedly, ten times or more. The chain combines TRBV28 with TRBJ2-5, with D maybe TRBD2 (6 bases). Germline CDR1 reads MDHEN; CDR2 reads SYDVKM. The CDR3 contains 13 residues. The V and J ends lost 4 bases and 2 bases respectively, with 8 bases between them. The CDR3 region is CASSSRGQETQYF. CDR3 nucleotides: TGTGCCAGCAGTTCCCGGGGGCAAGAGACCCAGTACTTC.

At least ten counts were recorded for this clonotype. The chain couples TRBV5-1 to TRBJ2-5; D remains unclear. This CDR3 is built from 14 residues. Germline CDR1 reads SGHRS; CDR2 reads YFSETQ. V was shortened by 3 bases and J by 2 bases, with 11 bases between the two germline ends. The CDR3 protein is CASSSIEAQETQYF. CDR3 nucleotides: TGCGCCAGCAGCTCGATCGAGGCTCAAGAGACCCAGTACTTC.

CDR3 in amino acids: CSAGTGASNTEAFF. The DNA of the CDR3 is TGCAGTGCTGGGACAGGGGCGTCGAACACTGAAGCTTTCTTT. The chain links TRBV20-1 to TRBJ1-1; TRBD1 aligns across 10 bases. V lost 5 bases to trimming and J lost 1 base; unmatched junction nucleotides: 4. This CDR3 is 14 amino acids long. Germline CDR1 reads DFQATT; CDR2 reads SNEGSKA (reference sequence).

The CDR3 nucleotides are TGTGCCAGCAGTGCATGGACTGGTGGGACCCAGTACTTC. Its translation is CASSAWTGGTQYF. This chain joins TRBV12-3 or TRBV12-4 and TRBJ2-5, with TRBD2 as a possible D gene (5 bases). Trimming left V 5 bases short and J 7 bases short, with 14 bases between. The CDR3 has 13 residues.

The CDR3 sequence is CASSLALLTENTGELFF. The CDR3 nucleotides read TGTGCCAGCAGCTTAGCGCTTTTGACAGAGAACACCGGGGAGCTGTTTTTT. V gene TRBV11-1 combines with J gene TRBJ2-2; D is possibly TRBD1 (5 bases). Per germline, CDR1 SGHAT and CDR2 FQDESV (reference sequence). The CDR3 runs to 17 residues. The V end lost 0 bases, the J end lost 1 base, and 12 bases lay between the germline ends.

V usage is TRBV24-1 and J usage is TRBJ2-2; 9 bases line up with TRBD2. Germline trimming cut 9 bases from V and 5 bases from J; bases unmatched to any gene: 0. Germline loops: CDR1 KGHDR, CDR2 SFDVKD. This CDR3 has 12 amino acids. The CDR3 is CATAGGTGELFF. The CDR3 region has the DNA TGTGCCACCGCGGGAGGGACCGGGGAGCTGTTTTTT.

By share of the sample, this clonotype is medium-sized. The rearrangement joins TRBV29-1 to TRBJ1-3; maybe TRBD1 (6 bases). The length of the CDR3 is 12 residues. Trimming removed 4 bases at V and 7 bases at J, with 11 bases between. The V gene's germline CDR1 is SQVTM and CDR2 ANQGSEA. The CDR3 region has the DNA TGCAGCGTTGGACAGGACCGCAACACCATATATTTT. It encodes CSVGQDRNTIYF. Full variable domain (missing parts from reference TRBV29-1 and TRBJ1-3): SAVISQKPSRDICQRGTSLTIQCQVDSQVTMMFWYRQQPGQSLTLIATANQGSEATYESGFVIDKFPISRPNLTFSTLTVSNMSPEDSSIYLCSVGQDRNTIYFGEGSWLTVV.

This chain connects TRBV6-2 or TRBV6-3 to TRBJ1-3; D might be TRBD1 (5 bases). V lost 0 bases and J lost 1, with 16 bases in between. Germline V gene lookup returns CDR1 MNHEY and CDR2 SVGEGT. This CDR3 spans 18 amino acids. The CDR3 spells CASSYSRGYGDSGNTIYF. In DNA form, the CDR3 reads TGTGCCAGCAGTTACTCGAGGGGTTACGGTGATTCTGGAAACACCATATATTTT.

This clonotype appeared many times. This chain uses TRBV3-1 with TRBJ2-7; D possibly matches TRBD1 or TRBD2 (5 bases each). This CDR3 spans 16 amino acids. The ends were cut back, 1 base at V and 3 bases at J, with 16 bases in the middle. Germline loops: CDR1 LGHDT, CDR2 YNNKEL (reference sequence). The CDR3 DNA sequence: TGTGCCAGCAGCCAAGGGTTGCCCGGGACCTACTACGAGCAGTACTTC. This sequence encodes CASSQGLPGTYYEQYF.

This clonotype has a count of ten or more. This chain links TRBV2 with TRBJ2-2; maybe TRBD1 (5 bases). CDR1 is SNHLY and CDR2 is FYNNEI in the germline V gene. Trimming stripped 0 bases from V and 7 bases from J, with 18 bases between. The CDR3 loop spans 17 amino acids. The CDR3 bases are TGTGCCAGCAGTGAAGCGCTTCGGGCAGGGTGGAACGGGGAGCTGTTTTTT. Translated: CASSEALRAGWNGELFF.

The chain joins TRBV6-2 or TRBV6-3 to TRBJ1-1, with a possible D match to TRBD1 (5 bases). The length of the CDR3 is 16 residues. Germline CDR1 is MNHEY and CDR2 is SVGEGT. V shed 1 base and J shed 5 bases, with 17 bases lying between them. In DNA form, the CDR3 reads TGTGCCAGCAGTTACTTGGCCCCTGACAGCCATACTGAAGCTTTCTTT. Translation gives CASSYLAPDSHTEAFF.

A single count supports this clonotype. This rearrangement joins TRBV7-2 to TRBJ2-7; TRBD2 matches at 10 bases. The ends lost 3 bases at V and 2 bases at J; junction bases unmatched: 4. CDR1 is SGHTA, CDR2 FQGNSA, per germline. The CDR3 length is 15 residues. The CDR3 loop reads CASSFGSGRTYEQYF. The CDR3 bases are TGTGCCAGCAGCTTCGGTAGCGGGAGGACCTACGAGCAGTACTTC.

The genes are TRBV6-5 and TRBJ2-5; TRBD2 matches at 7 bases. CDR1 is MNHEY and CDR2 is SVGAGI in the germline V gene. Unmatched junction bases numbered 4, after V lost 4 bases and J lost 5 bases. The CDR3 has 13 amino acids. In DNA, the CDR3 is TGTGCCAGCAGTTGGGACTATAGGGAGACCCAGTACTTC. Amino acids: CASSWDYRETQYF.

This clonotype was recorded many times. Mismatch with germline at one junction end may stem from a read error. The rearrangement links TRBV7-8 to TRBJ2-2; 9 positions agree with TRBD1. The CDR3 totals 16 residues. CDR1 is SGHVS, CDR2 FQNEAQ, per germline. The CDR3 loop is CVSSLADRGNTGELFF. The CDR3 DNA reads TGTGTCAGCAGCTTAGCGGACAGGGGGAACACCGGGGAGCTGTTTTTT.

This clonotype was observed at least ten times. CDR3 bases: TGCAGCGTCGCCGGACTAGCGGGGACGAACACCGGGGAGCTGTTTTTT. It codes for CSVAGLAGTNTGELFF. The chain recombines TRBV29-1 with TRBJ2-2; 12 nucleotides line up with TRBD2. This CDR3 has 16 amino acids. Germline V gene sequence: CDR1 SQVTM, CDR2 ANQGSEA. V lost 6 bases and J lost 0; bases outside the gene matches: 5.

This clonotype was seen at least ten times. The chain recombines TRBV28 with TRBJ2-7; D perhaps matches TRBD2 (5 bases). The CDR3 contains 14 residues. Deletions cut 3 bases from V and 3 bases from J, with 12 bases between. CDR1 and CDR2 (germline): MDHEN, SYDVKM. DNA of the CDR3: TGTGCCAGCAGTTTTACTAGTTCTTTCTACGAGCAGTACTTC. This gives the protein CASSFTSSFYEQYF.

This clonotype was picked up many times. Here the CDR3 reads CASSLSNGTSGSGTQYF. CDR3 sequence (DNA): TGTGCCAGCAGCTTATCGAATGGGACTAGCGGGAGTGGGACCCAGTACTTC. V is TRBV7-9 and J is TRBJ2-5, with TRBD2 identical over 14 bases. The CDR3 has 17 residues. V trimming: 2 bases; J trimming: 7 bases; junction bases outside the gene matches: 9. Germline-derived CDR1 and CDR2 are SEHNR and FQNEAQ (reference sequence).

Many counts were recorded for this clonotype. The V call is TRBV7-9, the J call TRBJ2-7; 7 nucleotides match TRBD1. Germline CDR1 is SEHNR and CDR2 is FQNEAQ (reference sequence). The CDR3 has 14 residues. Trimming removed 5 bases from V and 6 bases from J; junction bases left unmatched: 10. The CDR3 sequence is CASSTGTVRGEQYF. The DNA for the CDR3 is TGTGCCAGCAGCACCGGGACAGTACGCGGCGAGCAGTACTTC.